This entry lists 25 T cell receptor beta chains sequenced from one sample in a study of blood T cell repertoires in COVID-19. Assay: immunoSEQ multiplex PCR; the TCRdb copy retains only in-frame clones and omits some. The sample lists some 400,000 clones, about 90% occurring once. What was sequenced was peripheral blood. Receptor source: a man between 18 and 29 years old with active or convalescent COVID-19.

The chain has TRBV29-1 and TRBJ1-1, with 8 nucleotides matching TRBD1. CDR3 size: 13 residues. Germline CDR1 is SQVTM and CDR2 is ANQGSEA. The V gene end was trimmed by 6 bases and the J gene end by 13 bases; junction bases not matched to a gene: 16. The CDR3: CSVLPTGVSSDFF. In DNA form, the CDR3 reads TGCAGCGTATTACCGACAGGGGTCTCTTCCGATTTCTTT.

V usage is TRBV7-6 and J usage is TRBJ1-2, with TRBD1 identical over 11 bases. Germline trimming cut 3 bases from V and 3 bases from J; bases unmatched to any gene: 15. This CDR3 has 19 amino acids. CDR1 is SGHVS and CDR2 is FNYEAQ in the germline V gene. CDR3 nucleotides: TGTGCCAGCAGCTTTCTGAGGTCGGGACAGGGGGGTTATGACTATGGCTACACCTTC. Its protein product is CASSFLRSGQGGYDYGYTF.

In its sample, this clone was seen once. The rearrangement uses TRBV5-1 and TRBJ2-1; 10 positions agree with TRBD2. Trimming at V came to 7 bases and at J to 1 base, leaving 8 bases not matched to a gene. Germline V gene data show CDR1 as SGHRS and CDR2 as YFSETQ. The length of the CDR3 is 16 residues. The CDR3 spells CASGGSGGPSYNEQFF. The CDR3 bases are TGCGCCAGCGGGGGTAGCGGGGGGCCGTCCTACAATGAGCAGTTCTTC.

The gene calls are TRBV5-6 and TRBJ1-2; 8 bases are a match to TRBD1. The length of the CDR3 is 13 residues. The V gene's germline CDR1 is SGHDT and CDR2 YYEEEE. The J segment lost 7 bases and the V segment lost 3 bases, leaving 5 bases of the junction unmatched. The CDR3 nucleotides read TGTGCCAGCAGCTGGGACAGGATGGGTGGCTACACCTTC. Its translation is CASSWDRMGGYTF. The variable domain in full, completed from reference TRBV5-6 and TRBJ1-2, reads DAGVTQSPTHLIKTRGQQVTLRCSPKSGHDTVSWYQQALGQGPQFIFQYYEEEERQRGNFPDRFSGHQFPNYSSELNVNALLLGDSALYLCASSWDRMGGYTFGSGTRLTVV.

V is TRBV7-2 and J is TRBJ2-1; the match to TRBD1 covers 8 bases. The V gene end was trimmed by 0 bases and the J gene end by 2 bases; junction bases not matched to a gene: 6. CDR3 length: 17 amino acids. Germline values: CDR1 SGHTA, CDR2 FQGNSA. The CDR3: CASSLALGTGPYNEQFF. CDR3 sequence (DNA): TGTGCCAGCAGCTTAGCCCTTGGGACAGGTCCCTACAATGAGCAGTTCTTC.

Only one count was recorded for this clone. The chain uses TRBV19 and TRBJ2-1; 8 bases match TRBD2. The V and J ends lost 1 base and 15 bases, in that order; junction bases with no gene match: 11. This CDR3 has 14 amino acids. Germline assignment: CDR1 LNHDA and CDR2 SQIVND (reference sequence). The chain's CDR3 is CASSIGSSGGPPFF. In nucleotides, the CDR3 is TGTGCCAGTAGTATAGGTTCCAGCGGGGGACCCCCGTTCTTC.

This clone was found a few times. The chain links TRBV7-2 to TRBJ2-7, with 13 bases lining up with TRBD2. V lost 3 bases to trimming and J lost 4 bases; unmatched junction nucleotides: 6. CDR1 and CDR2 (germline): SGHTA, FQGNSA. The CDR3 runs 16 residues. In DNA form, the CDR3 reads TGTGCCAGCAGCTTCTGGACTAGCGGGAGTGGGTACGAGCAGTACTTC. Translation gives CASSFWTSGSGYEQYF.

The chain carries TRBV6-2 or TRBV6-3 and TRBJ2-5, with 7 positions matching TRBD2. The CDR3 sequence is 16 residues long. V lost 4 bases and J lost 3; bases outside the gene matches: 11. CDR1 MNHEY and CDR2 SVGEGT come from the germline V gene. Here the CDR3 DNA reads TGTGCCAGCAGTTTAGGCCGAGGACTAGGGAAAGAGACCCAGTACTTC. It codes for CASSLGRGLGKETQYF.

The rearrangement uses TRBV3-1 (or the pseudogene TRBV3-2) and TRBJ1-1; 7 positions match TRBD1. Germline CDR1 reads LGHDT; CDR2 reads YNNKEL (reference sequence). V shed 8 bases, J shed 1 base, and the junction held 4 bases outside the gene matches. CDR3 length: 13 amino acids. The CDR3 loop is CASGQESNTEAFF. CDR3 sequence (DNA): TGTGCCAGCGGACAGGAGTCGAACACTGAAGCTTTCTTT.

CDR3 region: CASSSLPGQTYNEQFF. In DNA, the CDR3 is TGTGCCAGCAGCTCACTACCGGGACAGACCTACAATGAGCAGTTCTTC. The chain is built from TRBV7-6 and TRBJ2-1; 7 bases agree with TRBD1. There are 16 residues in the CDR3. CDR1 is SGHVS, CDR2 FNYEAQ, per germline. The ends lost 4 bases at V and 2 bases at J; junction bases unmatched: 8.

The chain couples TRBV28 to TRBJ1-6; 9 bases are a match to TRBD1. The CDR3 has 15 amino acids. J lost 6 bases, V lost 6 bases, and 6 bases had no gene match. Germline V CDR1 and CDR2: MDHEN, SYDVKM. The CDR3, as DNA: TGTGCCAGCAGACCCGGGACAGGGAGTAATTCACCCCTCCACTTT. Translating it yields CASRPGTGSNSPLHF. Based on the CDR3 plus reference TRBV28 and TRBJ1-6, the full variable domain is DVKVTQSSRYLVKRTGEKVFLECVQDMDHENMFWYRQDPGLGLRLIYFSYDVKMKEKGDIPEGYSVSREKKERFSLILESASTNQTSMYLCASRPGTGSNSPLHFGNGTRLTVT.

V gene TRBV28 combines with J gene TRBJ1-1; D call uncertain. With 4 bases removed from V and 3 bases from J, the gap between germline ends came to 12 bases. The V gene's germline CDR1 is MDHEN and CDR2 SYDVKM. This CDR3 region has 14 residues. Here the CDR3 DNA reads TGTGCCAGCAGTTCCTCGACCGGGGACACTGAAGCTTTCTTT. Protein: CASSSSTGDTEAFF.

There are a few counts of this clone. This chain uses TRBV5-6 with TRBJ1-2; perhaps TRBD1 as D (6 bases). Trimming took off 3 bases at V and 4 bases at J, with 10 bases between the two ends. Germline CDR1 SGHDT, CDR2 YYEEEE. The CDR3 covers 13 residues. The CDR3 reads CASSSDRSYGYTF. CDR3 sequence (DNA): TGTGCCAGCAGCTCCGACAGGAGCTATGGCTACACCTTC.

The chain uses TRBV11-2 and TRBJ2-1, with 8 bases matching TRBD2. Trimming took 3 bases from V and 7 from J; bases not matched to a gene: 14. This CDR3 is built from 17 residues. Germline V lookup: CDR1 SGHAT, CDR2 FQNNGV. For the CDR3, the DNA is TGTGCCAGCAGCTTTTCCTCCGGGAGGGCCAAAATGAATGAGCAGTTCTTC. Its protein is CASSFSSGRAKMNEQFF.

This clone was observed a handful of times. CDR3 nucleotides: TGTGCCAGCAGCAAACCGGACAGATTGATATCTGGGGCCAACGTCCTGACTTTC. Translated: CASSKPDRLISGANVLTF. V is TRBV6-2 or TRBV6-3 and J is TRBJ2-6; D is perhaps TRBD1 (6 bases). CDR1 and CDR2 (germline): MNHEY, SVGEGT. Trimming shortened V by 6 bases and J by 1 base, and 19 bases separated the two germline ends. The CDR3 extends over 18 amino acids.

J is TRBJ1-5 and V is TRBV6-2 or TRBV6-3; a weak D match, TRBD1 (6 bases). The CDR3 has 15 residues. The ends were cut back, 2 bases at V and 5 bases at J, with 13 bases in the middle. Per the germline V gene, CDR1 is MNHEY and CDR2 is SVGEGT. CDR3 nucleotide sequence: TGTGCCAGCAGTTACCGACAGGTGATCCATCAGCCCCAGCATTTT. Amino acids: CASSYRQVIHQPQHF.

The chain joins TRBV18 to TRBJ2-7; perhaps TRBD2 as D (7 bases). The V and J ends lost 6 bases and 3 bases respectively, with 18 bases between them. Germline lookup yields CDR1 KGHSH and CDR2 LQKENI. This CDR3 contains 15 residues. CDR3 loop: CASSGSGGPSYEQYF. Written as DNA, the CDR3 is TGTGCCAGCTCCGGGTCGGGGGGCCCAAGCTACGAGCAGTACTTC.

This clone was counted a single time. This chain connects TRBV7-6 to TRBJ1-2; D is unresolved. The CDR3 loop spans 15 amino acids. V was cut by 1 base and J by 3 bases, with 12 bases left in between. CDR1 is SGHVS, CDR2 FNYEAQ, per germline. CDR3 residues: CASSLGVGEDYGYTF. The CDR3 coding sequence is TGTGCCAGCAGCTTAGGGGTTGGAGAGGACTATGGCTACACCTTC.

The chain carries TRBV6-5 and TRBJ1-5; D perhaps matches TRBD1 (6 bases). Germline-derived CDR1 and CDR2 are MNHEY and SVGAGI. The CDR3 has 13 residues. Trimming stripped 7 bases from V and 4 bases from J, with 11 bases between. CDR3 residues: CASTSQGNQPQHF. CDR3 sequence (DNA): TGTGCCAGCACCTCACAGGGAAATCAGCCCCAGCATTTT.

The chain employs TRBV2 and TRBJ2-7; D is ambiguous. V was trimmed by 3 bases and J by 2 bases, leaving 11 bases between them. CDR1 and CDR2 from the germline V gene are SNHLY and FYNNEI. The CDR3 extends over 14 amino acids. Written as DNA, the CDR3 is TGTGCCAGCAGTGAGCATGGCAATCCCTACGAGCAGTACTTC. Its protein product is CASSEHGNPYEQYF.

The chain recombines TRBV9 with TRBJ1-6, with 7 bases aligning to TRBD1. CDR3 length: 17 residues. Germline V lookup: CDR1 SGDLS, CDR2 YYNGEE. V lost 4 bases, J lost 0 bases, and 7 bases stayed unmatched. This CDR3 is CASSIRQGGSYNSPLHF. For the CDR3, the DNA is TGTGCCAGCAGCATTCGACAGGGTGGCTCCTATAATTCACCCCTCCACTTT.

With respect to this clone: Other nucleotide sequences from this sample produce the same CDR3. The V gene is TRBV18, the J gene TRBJ2-7, with D uncertain. V was pared by 1 base and J by 5 bases, with 6 bases between. Per germline, CDR1 KGHSH and CDR2 LQKENI. The CDR3 runs to 12 residues. CDR3: CASSPQRDEQYF. The CDR3 DNA reads as TGTGCCAGCTCACCACAACGGGACGAGCAGTACTTC.

This clone came up a few times. The V and J genes are TRBV5-5 and TRBJ1-2; 8 nucleotides align to TRBD1. Germline assignment: CDR1 SGHKS and CDR2 YYEKEE (reference sequence). The CDR3 runs 15 residues. Trimming cost V 3 bases and J 4 bases; bases outside gene matches: 8. This chain's CDR3 is CASSSSDRVIYGYTF. CDR3 nucleotide sequence: TGTGCCAGCAGCTCATCGGACAGGGTGATCTATGGCTACACCTTC.

V is TRBV5-6 and J is TRBJ2-1, with D possibly TRBD2 on 6 matching bases. This CDR3 spans 16 amino acids. CDR1 SGHDT and CDR2 YYEEEE come from the germline V gene. The ends were cut back, 7 bases at V and 5 bases at J, with 22 bases in the middle. CDR3 amino acids: CASVGVGRRTDNEQFF. CDR3 bases: TGTGCCAGCGTAGGGGTTGGGAGGAGGACTGACAATGAGCAGTTCTTC.

The chain is built from TRBV7-9 and TRBJ1-1; maybe TRBD1 (6 bases). Germline V gene lookup returns CDR1 SEHNR and CDR2 FQNEAQ (reference sequence). V shed 3 bases and J shed 8 bases, with 16 bases lying between them. CDR3 length equals 14 residues. This chain's CDR3 is CASSLGAGTWEAFF. The CDR3 nucleotides are TGTGCCAGCAGCTTGGGGGCCGGGACCTGGGAAGCTTTCTTT.